The clone carrying this T cell receptor (beta chain) was seen a few times. Its specificity is not known. The data were taken from a study of T cells after posttransplantation cyclophosphamide. General study results and limits: Blood and skin or GI T cell repertoires showed limited TRB overlap. Later post-transplant blood repertoires were often dominated by donor CD8+ memory clones.

On the day of bone marrow donation, the related graft donor provided peripheral blood. The CDR3 has 16 amino acids. Germline CDR1 reads LGHNA; CDR2 reads YNFKEQ. V was pared by 3 bases and J by 6 bases, with 7 bases of the junction left unmatched. Assay used: immunoSEQ multiplex PCR; TCRdb lists only in-frame clones, some missing. The sample has 25,000 to 35,000 clones, none seen only once; the top ten hold over 4%. The gene calls are TRBV4-2 and TRBJ2-7, with TRBD2 identical over 14 bases. Sequenced: PBMCs. The sequence derives from a woman aged 30 to 39 in good health and a related stem cell transplant donor. This chain's CDR3 is CASSHTTSGGAGEQYF. DNA of the CDR3: TGTGCCAGCAGCCACACGACTAGCGGGGGGGCGGGCGAGCAGTACTTC.